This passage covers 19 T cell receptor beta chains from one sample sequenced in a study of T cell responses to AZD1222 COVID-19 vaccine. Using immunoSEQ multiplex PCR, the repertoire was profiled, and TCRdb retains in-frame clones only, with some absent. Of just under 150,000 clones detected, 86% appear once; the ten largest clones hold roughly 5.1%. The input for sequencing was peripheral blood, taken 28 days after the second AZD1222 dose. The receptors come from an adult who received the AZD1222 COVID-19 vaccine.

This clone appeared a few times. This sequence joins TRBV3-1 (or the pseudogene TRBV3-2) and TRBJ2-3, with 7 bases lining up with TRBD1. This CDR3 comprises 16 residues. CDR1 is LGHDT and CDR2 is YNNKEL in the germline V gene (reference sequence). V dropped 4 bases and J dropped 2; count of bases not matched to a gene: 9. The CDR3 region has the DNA TGTGCCAGCAGCCCTGCGCCGGGACAGTTCACAGATACGCAGTATTTT. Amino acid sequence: CASSPAPGQFTDTQYF.

CDR3 DNA: TGTGCCAGCTTACAACGAGCCGCCGGGGAGCTGTTTTTT. This gives the protein CASLQRAAGELFF. The chain combines TRBV3-1 (or the pseudogene TRBV3-2) with TRBJ2-2; D gene unclear. The CDR3 is 13 residues long. CDR1 is LGHDT, CDR2 YNNKEL, per germline (reference sequence). V was shortened by 8 bases and J by 6 bases, with 13 bases between the two germline ends.

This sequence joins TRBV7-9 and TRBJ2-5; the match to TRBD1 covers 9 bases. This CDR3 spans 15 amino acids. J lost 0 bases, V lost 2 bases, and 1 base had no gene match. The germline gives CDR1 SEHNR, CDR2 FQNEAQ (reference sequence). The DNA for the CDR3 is TGTGCCAGCAGCTTATGGGACAGGGACCAAGAGACCCAGTACTTC. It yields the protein CASSLWDRDQETQYF.

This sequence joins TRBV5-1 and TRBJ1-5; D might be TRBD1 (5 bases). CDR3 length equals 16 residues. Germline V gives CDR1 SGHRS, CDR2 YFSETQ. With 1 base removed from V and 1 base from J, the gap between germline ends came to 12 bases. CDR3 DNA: TGCGCCAGCAGCTTGCTCAGGGCGGGAAGCAATCAGCCCCAGCATTTT. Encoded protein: CASSLLRAGSNQPQHF.

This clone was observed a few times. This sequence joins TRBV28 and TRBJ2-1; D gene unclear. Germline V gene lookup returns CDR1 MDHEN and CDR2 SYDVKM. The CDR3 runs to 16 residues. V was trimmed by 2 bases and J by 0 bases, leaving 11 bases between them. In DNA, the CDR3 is TGTGCCAGCAGTTTACTCCAGGATAGCTCCTACAATGAGCAGTTCTTC. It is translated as CASSLLQDSSYNEQFF.

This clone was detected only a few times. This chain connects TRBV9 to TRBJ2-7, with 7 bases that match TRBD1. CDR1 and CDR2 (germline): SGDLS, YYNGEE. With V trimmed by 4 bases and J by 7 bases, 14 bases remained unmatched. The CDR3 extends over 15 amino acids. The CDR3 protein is CASSSRPGTEAEQYF. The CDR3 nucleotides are TGTGCCAGCAGCTCTCGTCCCGGGACAGAGGCAGAGCAGTACTTC.

CDR3 bases: TGTGCCAGTACCGCACGGGGTTTTTCTCAGCCCCAGCATTTT. Translating it yields CASTARGFSQPQHF. The chain carries TRBV19 and TRBJ1-5; D gene uncertain. Trimming took 7 bases from V and 6 from J, leaving 16 bases between them. There are 14 residues in the CDR3. Germline values: CDR1 LNHDA, CDR2 SQIVND (reference sequence).

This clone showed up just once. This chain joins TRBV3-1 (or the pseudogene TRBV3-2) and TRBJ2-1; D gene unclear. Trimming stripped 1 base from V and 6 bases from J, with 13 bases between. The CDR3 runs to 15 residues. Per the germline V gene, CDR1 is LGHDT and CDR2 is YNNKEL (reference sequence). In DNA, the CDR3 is TGTGCCAGCAGCCAAGCCAGGCAGGTAACCAATGAGCAGTTCTTC. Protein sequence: CASSQARQVTNEQFF.

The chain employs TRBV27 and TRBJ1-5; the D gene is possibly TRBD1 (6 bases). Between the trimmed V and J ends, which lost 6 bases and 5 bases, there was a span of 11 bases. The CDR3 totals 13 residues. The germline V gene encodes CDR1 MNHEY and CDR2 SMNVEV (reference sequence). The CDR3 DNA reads TGTGCCAGCAGCCACAGGGAGGATCAGCCCCAGCATTTT. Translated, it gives CASSHREDQPQHF.

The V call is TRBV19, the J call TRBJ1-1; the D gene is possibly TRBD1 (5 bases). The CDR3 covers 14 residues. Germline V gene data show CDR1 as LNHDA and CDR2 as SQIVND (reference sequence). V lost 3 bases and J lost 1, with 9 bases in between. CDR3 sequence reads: CASSIPGTNTEAFF. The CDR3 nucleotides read TGTGCCAGTAGTATCCCAGGGACGAACACTGAAGCTTTCTTT.

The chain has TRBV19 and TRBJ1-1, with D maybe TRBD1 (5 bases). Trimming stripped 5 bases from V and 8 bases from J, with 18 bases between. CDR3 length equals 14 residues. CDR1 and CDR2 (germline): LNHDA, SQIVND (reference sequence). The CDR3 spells CASSPTRAHLEAFF. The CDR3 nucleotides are TGTGCCAGTAGTCCTACCAGGGCCCATCTAGAAGCTTTCTTT. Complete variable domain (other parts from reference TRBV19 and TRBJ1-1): DGGITQSPKYLFRKEGQNVTLSCEQNLNHDAMYWYRQDPGQGLRLIYYSQIVNDFQKGDIAEGYSVSREKKESFPLTVTSAQKNPTAFYLCASSPTRAHLEAFFGQGTRLTVV.

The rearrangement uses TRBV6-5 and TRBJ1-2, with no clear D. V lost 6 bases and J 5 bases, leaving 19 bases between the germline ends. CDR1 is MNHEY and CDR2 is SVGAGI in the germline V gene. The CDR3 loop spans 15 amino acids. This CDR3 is CASRPLAASSYGYTF. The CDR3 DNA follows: TGTGCCAGCAGGCCGTTGGCAGCAAGCTCTTATGGCTACACCTTC.

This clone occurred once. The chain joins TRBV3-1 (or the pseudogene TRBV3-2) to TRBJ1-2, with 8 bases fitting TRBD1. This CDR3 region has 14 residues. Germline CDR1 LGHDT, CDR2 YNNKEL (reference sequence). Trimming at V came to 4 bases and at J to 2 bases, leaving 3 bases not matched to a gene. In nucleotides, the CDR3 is TGTGCCAGCAGCCCAGGGGGCCAAAACTATGGCTACACCTTC. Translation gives CASSPGGQNYGYTF.

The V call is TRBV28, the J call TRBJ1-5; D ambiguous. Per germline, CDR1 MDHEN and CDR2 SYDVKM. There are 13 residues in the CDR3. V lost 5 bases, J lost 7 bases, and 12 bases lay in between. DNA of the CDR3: TGTGCCAGCAGTAAAGGGATATCGCAGCCCCAGCATTTT. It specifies CASSKGISQPQHF.

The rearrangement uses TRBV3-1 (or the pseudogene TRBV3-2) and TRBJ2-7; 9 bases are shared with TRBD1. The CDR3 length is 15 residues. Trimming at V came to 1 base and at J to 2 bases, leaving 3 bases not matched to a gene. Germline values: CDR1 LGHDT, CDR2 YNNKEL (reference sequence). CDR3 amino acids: CASSQGGQGTYEQYF. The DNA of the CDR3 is TGTGCCAGCAGCCAAGGGGGACAGGGCACCTACGAGCAGTACTTC.

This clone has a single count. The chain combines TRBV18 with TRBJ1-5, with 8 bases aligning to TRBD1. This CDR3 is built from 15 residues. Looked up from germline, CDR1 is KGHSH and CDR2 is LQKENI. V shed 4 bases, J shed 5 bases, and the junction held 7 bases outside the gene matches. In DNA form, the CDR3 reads TGTGCCAGCTCACGGGGACAGGTGGAGCATCAGCCCCAGCATTTT. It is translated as CASSRGQVEHQPQHF.

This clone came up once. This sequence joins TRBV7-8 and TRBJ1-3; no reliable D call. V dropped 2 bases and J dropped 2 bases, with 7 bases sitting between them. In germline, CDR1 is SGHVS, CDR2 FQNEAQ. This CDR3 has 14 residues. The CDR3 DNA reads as TGTGCCAGCAGCTTAAAAAGGGCTGGAAACACCATATATTTT. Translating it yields CASSLKRAGNTIYF.

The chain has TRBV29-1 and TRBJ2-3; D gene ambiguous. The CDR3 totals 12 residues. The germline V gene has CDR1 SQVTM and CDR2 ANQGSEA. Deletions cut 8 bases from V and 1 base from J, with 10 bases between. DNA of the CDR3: TGCAGCTTCAGCGATGGCACAGATACGCAGTATTTT. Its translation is CSFSDGTDTQYF.

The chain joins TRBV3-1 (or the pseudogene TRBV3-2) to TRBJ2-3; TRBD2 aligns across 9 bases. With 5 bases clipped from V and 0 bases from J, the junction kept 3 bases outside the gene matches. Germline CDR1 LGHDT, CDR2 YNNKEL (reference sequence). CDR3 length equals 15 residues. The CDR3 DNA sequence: TGTGCCAGCAGCTATAGCGGGGGAAGCACAGATACGCAGTATTTT. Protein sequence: CASSYSGGSTDTQYF.